Each of the 25 T cell receptor beta chains below was sequenced from the same sample in a study of CD8 T cells in Susac syndrome. cDNA came from around 0.5 to 1 ug RNA primed by random hexamers. TCRdb passed the immunoSEQ multiplex PCR reads through MiXCR, listing each CDR3 protein once. The data contain about 240,000 distinct CDR3 sequences, 90% to 96% of them singletons. Sequencing used CD4+ T cells from PBMCs. These receptors were taken from a human donor with Susac syndrome.

The chain couples TRBV12-5 to TRBJ1-1; D perhaps matches TRBD1 (6 bases). The CDR3 covers 16 residues. V gave up 1 base and J gave up 3 bases, with 15 bases separating them. Germline V gives CDR1 LGHNT, CDR2 FRNRAP. In DNA form, the CDR3 reads TGTGCTAGTGGTTTGGCTCGACAGGTAAAGGACACTGAAGCTTTCTTT. Translation: CASGLARQVKDTEAFF. Together with reference TRBV12-5 and TRBJ1-1, the CDR3 gives the full variable domain: DARVTQTPRHKVTEMGQEVTMRCQPILGHNTVFWYRQTMMQGLELLAYFRNRAPLDDSGMPKDRFSAEMPDATLATLKIQPSEPRDSAVYFCASGLARQVKDTEAFFGQGTRLTVV.

This clonotype has a single count. The chain is built from TRBV9 and TRBJ2-1; D is possibly TRBD2 (5 bases). The CDR3 runs 13 residues. Germline values: CDR1 SGDLS, CDR2 YYNGEE. Trimming took off 1 base at V and 9 bases at J, with 11 bases between the two ends. CDR3 coding DNA: TGTGCCAGCAGCGTAAGGGTGGGGAGTGAGCAGTTCTTC. It yields the protein CASSVRVGSEQFF.

This chain uses TRBV28 with TRBJ2-1, with 8 nucleotides matching TRBD1. In germline, CDR1 is MDHEN, CDR2 SYDVKM. CDR3 size: 14 residues. J gave up 4 bases and V 7 bases, and 6 bases lay outside the gene matches. The CDR3 DNA reads TGTGCCAGCAACCCGGACAGGGTGTACAATGAGCAGTTCTTC. This codes for CASNPDRVYNEQFF.

This clonotype was observed a single time. The chain recombines TRBV28 with TRBJ1-5; no definite D call. CDR3 length equals 12 residues. Looked up from germline, CDR1 is MDHEN and CDR2 is SYDVKM. V lost 6 bases and J 6 bases, leaving 9 bases between the germline ends. CDR3 nucleotides: TGTGCCAGCAGATCGACCGTTCAGCCCCAGCATTTT. This encodes CASRSTVQPQHF.

The gene calls are TRBV20-1 and TRBJ2-7; 9 bases are shared with TRBD1. The CDR3 sequence is 13 residues long. J gave up 6 bases and V 5 bases, and 8 bases lay outside the gene matches. The germline gives CDR1 DFQATT, CDR2 SNEGSKA (reference sequence). CDR3 loop: CSADRGMDSEQYF. The CDR3 nucleotides are TGCAGTGCTGACAGGGGGATGGACTCCGAGCAGTACTTC.

The rearrangement uses TRBV4-1 and TRBJ1-5; 8 bases map to TRBD1. Trimming removed 2 bases from V and 7 bases from J; junction bases left unmatched: 7. CDR3 length equals 15 residues. Germline loops: CDR1 MGHRA, CDR2 YSYEKL. Here the CDR3 reads CASSQTGGRSQPQHF. CDR3 nucleotides: TGCGCCAGCAGCCAAACAGGGGGTCGGTCCCAGCCCCAGCATTTT.

This chain links TRBV7-8 with TRBJ1-2; TRBD1 agrees at 9 bases. V dropped 0 bases and J dropped 5; count of bases not matched to a gene: 4. Germline CDR1 is SGHVS and CDR2 is FQNEAQ. This CDR3 has 15 residues. This CDR3 is CASSLAGQGLYGYTF. CDR3 DNA: TGTGCCAGCAGCTTAGCGGGACAGGGTTTGTATGGCTACACCTTC.

This clonotype was recorded a few times. V is TRBV9 and J is TRBJ2-5; TRBD2 is a possible D gene (6 bases). Germline-derived CDR1 and CDR2 are SGDLS and YYNGEE. The CDR3 covers 12 residues. With 5 bases removed from V and 4 bases from J, the gap between germline ends came to 9 bases. The CDR3 DNA reads as TGTGCCAGCAGTCGGGGGAGAGAGACCCAGTACTTC. Translated: CASSRGRETQYF.

The CDR3 DNA reads as TGTGCCAGCAGCATGGCGACTCCGGTTCCTGAAAAACTGTTTTTT. Its protein product is CASSMATPVPEKLFF. This chain joins TRBV12-3 or TRBV12-4 and TRBJ1-4; D not certain. The CDR3 runs 15 residues. The V end was cut by 6 bases, the J end by 7 bases, with 18 bases between.

The chain couples TRBV28 to TRBJ1-1; D call uncertain. In germline, CDR1 is MDHEN, CDR2 SYDVKM. The CDR3 has 12 amino acids. Trimming removed 6 bases from V and 8 bases from J, with 13 bases in between. The CDR3 spells CASRDSSIEAFF. The CDR3 DNA reads TGTGCCAGCAGAGACTCATCAATAGAAGCTTTCTTT.

The chain recombines TRBV27 with TRBJ1-5, with a possible D match to TRBD1 (5 bases). CDR1 is MNHEY and CDR2 is SMNVEV in the germline V gene (reference sequence). The V and J ends lost 7 bases and 7 bases respectively, with 14 bases between them. This CDR3 contains 13 residues. CDR3 residues: CASTGGVGQPQHF. CDR3 nucleotide sequence: TGTGCCAGCACCGGGGGAGTTGGGCAGCCCCAGCATTTT.

The rearrangement links TRBV3-1 to TRBJ2-2; no clear D. Germline V gene data show CDR1 as LGHDT and CDR2 as YNNKEL (reference sequence). The CDR3 consists of 15 residues. Trimming took off 5 bases at V and 4 bases at J, with 14 bases between the two ends. The CDR3 loop is CASSSTAPGTGELFF. In DNA form, the CDR3 reads TGTGCCAGCAGCTCGACTGCCCCGGGCACCGGGGAGCTGTTTTTT.

CDR3 nucleotides: TGCGCCAGCAGCCAAGGTAAAGCAGAGACCCAGTACTTC. As protein: CASSQGKAETQYF. V usage is TRBV4-1 and J usage is TRBJ2-5; D gene uncertain. The CDR3 totals 13 residues. V was clipped by 1 base and J by 4 bases, with 7 bases between them. Looked up from germline, CDR1 is MGHRA and CDR2 is YSYEKL.

The chain combines TRBV5-1 with TRBJ1-2; D call uncertain. Trimming removed 3 bases from V and 4 bases from J, with 13 bases in between. Germline V CDR1 and CDR2: SGHRS, YFSETQ. This CDR3 spans 14 amino acids. CDR3 nucleotides: TGCGCCAGCAGCTCCTTAGAAGTGACCTATGGCTACACCTTC. Encoded protein: CASSSLEVTYGYTF.

The chain couples TRBV20-1 to TRBJ2-1; 8 bases map to TRBD2. Per the germline V gene, CDR1 is DFQATT and CDR2 is SNEGSKA (reference sequence). The CDR3 runs to 15 residues. Trimming took 0 bases from V and 6 from J; bases not matched to a gene: 7. The CDR3, as DNA: TGCAGTGCTAGAGATCCCAGCGGGAGTCGCAATGAGCAGTTCTTC. This translates into CSARDPSGSRNEQFF.

This chain joins TRBV20-1 and TRBJ2-1, with TRBD1 as a possible D gene (6 bases). V was shortened by 3 bases and J by 7 bases, with 10 bases between the two germline ends. The CDR3 extends over 12 amino acids. The germline CDR1 and CDR2 sequences are DFQATT and SNEGSKA (reference sequence). The CDR3 reads CSASGQGNEQFF. The CDR3 bases are TGCAGTGCTAGCGGCCAGGGGAATGAGCAGTTCTTC.

This chain uses TRBV7-2 with TRBJ2-5; maybe TRBD1 (6 bases). CDR3 length equals 19 residues. V lost 1 base, J lost 4 bases, and 25 bases lay in between. CDR1 and CDR2 from the germline V gene are SGHTA and FQGNSA. DNA of the CDR3: TGTGCCAGCAGCTTAGGTGGTGGGCAGGGGCTCGTTCGGAGAGAGACCCAGTACTTC. This codes for CASSLGGGQGLVRRETQYF. The full variable domain, with the rest looked up from reference TRBV7-2 and TRBJ2-5, is GAGVSQSPSNKVTEKGKDVELRCDPISGHTALYWYRQSLGQGLEFLIYFQGNSAPDKSGLPSDRFSAERTGGSVSTLTIQRTQQEDSAVYLCASSLGGGQGLVRRETQYFGPGTRLLVL.

This chain's CDR3 is CATSDYRTSGSDIQYF. DNA of the CDR3: TGTGCCACCAGTGATTATCGGACTAGCGGGAGCGACATTCAGTACTTC. This sequence joins TRBV24-1 and TRBJ2-4, with 13 bases fitting TRBD2. CDR1 and CDR2 from the germline V gene are KGHDR and SFDVKD. The CDR3 length is 16 residues. V lost 2 bases, J lost 8 bases, and 5 bases stayed unmatched.

The J gene is TRBJ2-3, the V gene TRBV9; a possible D gene is TRBD1 (6 bases). CDR1 is SGDLS and CDR2 is YYNGEE in the germline V gene. V was clipped by 0 bases and J by 5 bases, with 10 bases between them. CDR3 size: 14 residues. CDR3 protein: CASSVATGEDTQYF. DNA of the CDR3: TGTGCCAGCAGCGTAGCGACAGGTGAAGATACGCAGTATTTT.

The chain uses TRBV19 and TRBJ2-1; 12 positions match TRBD2. Germline values: CDR1 LNHDA, CDR2 SQIVND (reference sequence). The CDR3 covers 13 residues. V shed 6 bases, J shed 9 bases, and the junction held 3 bases outside the gene matches. CDR3 nucleotides: TGTGCCAGTAGCATGACTAGCGGGGGTGAGCAGTTCTTC. It specifies CASSMTSGGEQFF.

The CDR3 nucleotides read TGCAGCGATGGGACGGAGCTTAGGGGCTACACCTTC. Its protein product is CSDGTELRGYTF. The chain recombines TRBV29-1 with TRBJ1-2; D is possibly TRBD1 (5 bases). This CDR3 is 12 amino acids long. Germline loops: CDR1 SQVTM, CDR2 ANQGSEA. The V end was cut by 7 bases, the J end by 8 bases, with 17 bases between.

The V call is TRBV20-1, the J call TRBJ2-1; TRBD1 matches at 7 bases. Trimming removed 1 base from V and 8 bases from J; junction bases left unmatched: 5. Germline CDR1 is DFQATT and CDR2 is SNEGSKA (reference sequence). The CDR3 spans 13 residues. CDR3 protein: CSARAGTVDEQFF. CDR3 nucleotides: TGCAGTGCTAGAGCCGGGACAGTTGATGAGCAGTTCTTC.

The gene calls are TRBV18 and TRBJ2-7; D perhaps matches TRBD2 (5 bases). This CDR3 spans 15 amino acids. CDR1 and CDR2 (germline): KGHSH, LQKENI. The ends were cut back, 2 bases at V and 4 bases at J, with 15 bases in the middle. The CDR3 spells CASSPGILELYEQYF. CDR3 coding DNA: TGTGCCAGCTCACCAGGAATACTAGAGCTTTACGAGCAGTACTTC.

J is TRBJ2-5 and V is TRBV29-1; D might be TRBD1 (6 bases). Trimming took off 2 bases at V and 4 bases at J, with 14 bases between the two ends. The length of the CDR3 is 14 residues. CDR1 and CDR2 (germline): SQVTM, ANQGSEA. CDR3 sequence (DNA): TGCAGCGTTGAAACCGGGACACTTAGAGAGACCCAGTACTTC. It codes for CSVETGTLRETQYF.

This chain connects TRBV28 to TRBJ2-5; 10 nucleotides agree with TRBD2. J lost 4 bases, V lost 6 bases, and 8 bases had no gene match. In germline, CDR1 is MDHEN, CDR2 SYDVKM. The CDR3 covers 15 residues. CDR3 loop: CASRSGTSDLETQYF. The DNA of the CDR3 is TGTGCCAGCAGATCCGGGACTAGCGATTTAGAGACCCAGTACTTC.